The 27 T cell receptor beta chains presented below share a single source sample, sequenced in a study of tumor-infiltrating lymphocytes in primary liver carcinoma. TCR beta cDNA was prepared out of roughly 0.5 ug total RNA by means of a constant-region primer. The TCR beta library was amplified through three nested multiplex PCR rounds in a modified ARM-PCR procedure. Researchers ran the first two PCR rounds for ten to eleven cycles each with TRBV1-TRBV30 forward primers and a C-beta reverse primer. TCRdb redid the calling of the multiplex PCR reads with MiXCR, one entry per CDR3 protein. Of 100,000 to 150,000 distinct CDR3 sequences in the sample, 64% were seen once. Between about 17 and 34 mg of unsorted bulk tissue served as the source from which RNA and DNA were co-extracted. The sequenced sample was liver tumor tissue from sampling region 3. Subset meaning: tumor region T3, left-lateral pole. Receptor source: a woman in her sixties or seventies with primary liver carcinoma and hepatitis B virus infection.

Concerning this clonotype: Its ends do not fully match the called genes, so a read error is possible. The rearrangement uses TRBV12-3 or TRBV12-4 and TRBJ1-6, with D maybe TRBD1 (5 bases). The CDR3 consists of 16 residues. The CDR3, as DNA: TGTGCCAGCAGTTTAACCGCCAGGGCGGCCAATTCACCCCTACACTTT. This sequence encodes CASSLTARAANSPLHF.

Concerning this clonotype itself: Just one base apart from a much larger clone, this may be a read error. V and J are TRBV7-9 and TRBJ2-1; 9 bases agree with TRBD2. CDR1 is SEHNR and CDR2 is FQNEAQ in the germline V gene (reference sequence). V trimming: 5 bases; J trimming: 6 bases; junction bases outside the gene matches: 5. The CDR3 runs to 14 residues. The CDR3 region has the DNA TGTGCCAGCAGCCGGACTAGCGAGAGCAATGAGCAGTTCTTC. Translating gives CASSRTSESNEQFF.

A remark on this clonotype: At one end the junction does not follow the germline gene, possibly because of a read error. The chain recombines TRBV5-1 with TRBJ1-1, with TRBD1 matching over 8 bases. From germline, CDR1 is SGHRS and CDR2 YFSETQ. The CDR3 has 15 amino acids. The CDR3 protein is CAISFQTGVDTEAFF. For the CDR3, the DNA is TGCGCCATCAGCTTTCAGACAGGGGTGGATACTGAAGCTTTCTTT.

This clonotype was seen only once. The chain has TRBV7-9 and TRBJ1-2; no firm D call. Deletions cut 3 bases from V and 7 bases from J, with 12 bases between. This CDR3 comprises 13 residues. Germline V CDR1 and CDR2: SEHNR, FQNEAQ (reference sequence). CDR3 in DNA: TGTGCCAGCAGCTTTGATGAGGGCCCTGGCTACACCTTC. This translates into CASSFDEGPGYTF.

The chain is built from TRBV29-1 and TRBJ1-4; possibly TRBD1 for D (6 bases). CDR3 size: 12 residues. V was trimmed by 4 bases and J by 15 bases, leaving 18 bases between them. The germline gives CDR1 SQVTM, CDR2 ANQGSEA. CDR3 sequence reads: CSVVTGAERLFF. In DNA form, the CDR3 reads TGCAGCGTTGTGACAGGAGCTGAAAGATTGTTTTTT. Together with reference TRBV29-1 and TRBJ1-4, the CDR3 gives the full variable domain: SAVISQKPSRDICQRGTSLTIQCQVDSQVTMMFWYRQQPGQSLTLIATANQGSEATYESGFVIDKFPISRPNLTFSTLTVSNMSPEDSSIYLCSVVTGAERLFFGSGTQLSVL.

On this clonotype itself: At one of its ends the junction is not consistent with the germline gene, which may arise from a read error. The chain employs TRBV11-3 and TRBJ2-1; D gene ambiguous. CDR1 and CDR2 from the germline V gene are SGHNT and YENEEA. The CDR3 length is 14 residues. The CDR3 DNA sequence: TGTGCCAGCGGGCCCAAGGGAACCTACAATGAGCAATCCTTC. This translates into CASGPKGTYNEQSF.

Concerning this clonotype itself: One end of the junction is discordant with germline, which a read error may explain. This chain uses TRBV28 with TRBJ1-1; the D is unclear. There are 12 residues in the CDR3. Germline lookup yields CDR1 MDHEN and CDR2 SYDVKM. CDR3 loop: CASSLGHTEALF. CDR3 sequence (DNA): TGTGCCAGCAGTTTAGGTCACACCGAAGCTCTCTTT.

As to this clonotype: A much larger clone is a single base away; this may be a read error. The rearrangement links TRBV29-1 to TRBJ1-1; D possibly corresponds to TRBD1 (6 bases). Looked up from germline, CDR1 is SQVTM and CDR2 is ANQGSEA. The CDR3 is made up of 15 amino acids. V lost 7 bases and J lost 4, with 22 bases in between. The CDR3, as DNA: TGCAGCGCCGGACAGACGGCCGGGACGAGCACTGAAGCTTTCTTT. This encodes CSAGQTAGTSTEAFF. The full variable domain, in which reference TRBV29-1 and TRBJ1-1 provide the parts outside the CDR3, is SAVISQKPSRDICQRGTSLTIQCQVDSQVTMMFWYRQQPGQSLTLIATANQGSEATYESGFVIDKFPISRPNLTFSTLTVSNMSPEDSSIYLCSAGQTAGTSTEAFFGQGTRLTVV.

This clonotype is a singleton in its sample. This sequence joins TRBV5-1 and TRBJ1-3; D uncertain. Trimming pared 4 bases from V and 0 bases from J, leaving 11 bases between. CDR1 is SGHRS, CDR2 YFSETQ, per germline. CDR3 size: 15 residues. CDR3 residues: CASSPDLTSGNTIYF. Here the CDR3 DNA reads TGCGCCAGCAGCCCTGACCTGACCTCTGGAAACACCATATATTTT.

The chain couples TRBV7-9 to TRBJ2-7; D gene unclear. V was shortened by 0 bases and J by 5 bases, with 11 bases between the two germline ends. The germline V gene has CDR1 SEHNR and CDR2 FQNEAQ (reference sequence). The CDR3 totals 14 residues. The CDR3 here is CASSLAGDTHEQYF. The CDR3 DNA follows: TGTGCCAGCAGCTTAGCGGGTGACACCCACGAGCAGTACTTC.

This clonotype was recorded once. The V and J genes are TRBV20-1 and TRBJ2-7, with 10 nucleotides matching TRBD2. This CDR3 is built from 14 residues. V lost 6 bases and J lost 3; bases outside the gene matches: 8. Germline V gene sequence: CDR1 DFQATT, CDR2 SNEGSKA (reference sequence). The CDR3 protein is CSAPGLADYYEQYF. The CDR3 DNA reads as TGCAGTGCCCCCGGACTAGCGGACTACTACGAGCAGTACTTC.

This clonotype was counted ten times or more. The gene calls are TRBV12-3 or TRBV12-4 and TRBJ1-1, with a weak D call TRBD1 (6 bases). There are 12 residues in the CDR3. V lost 2 bases to trimming and J lost 11 bases, with 12 bases between them. The CDR3 loop reads CASSLSGGRAFF. The CDR3 region has the DNA TGTGCCAGCAGTTTATCGGGGGGCAGGGCTTTCTTT.

This clonotype occurred a few times. A much larger clone is a single base away; this may be a read error. The final CDR3 position lacks the conserved phenylalanine or tryptophan, pointing to a likely read error. This chain links TRBV11-2 with TRBJ1-5; D perhaps matches TRBD1 (5 bases). The CDR3 has 17 amino acids. V lost 1 base and J lost 4, with 17 bases in between. Germline lookup yields CDR1 SGHAT and CDR2 FQNNGV. The CDR3 DNA reads as TGTGCCAGCAGCTTAGGCCCATCGGGGACTGAGAATCAGCCCCAGCATTCT. Its protein is CASSLGPSGTENQPQHS.

In its sample, this clonotype was seen many times. The rearrangement links TRBV6-5 to TRBJ1-1, with 8 bases matching TRBD1. This CDR3 spans 15 amino acids. Trimming cost V 6 bases and J 1 base; bases outside gene matches: 7. The germline V gene has CDR1 MNHEY and CDR2 SVGAGI. DNA of the CDR3: TGTGCCAGCAGCCGACCAGGGGGCGCGAACACTGAAGCTTTCTTT. Translating it yields CASSRPGGANTEAFF.

This clonotype is categorized as medium-sized. The gene calls are TRBV11-3 and TRBJ2-3; 8 bases match TRBD2. The CDR3 runs to 14 residues. Germline V gene lookup returns CDR1 SGHNT and CDR2 YENEEA. After removal of 5 bases from V and 5 bases from J, the junction contained 6 bases not matched to a gene. The CDR3 here is CASSLSGREDTQYF. DNA for the CDR3: TGTGCCAGCAGCCTCAGCGGGAGAGAAGATACGCAGTATTTT.

Notes on this clonotype: One end of the junction fails to match germline, which may point to a read error. J is TRBJ2-3 and V is TRBV11-3; 8 nucleotides agree with TRBD2. The CDR3 has 15 amino acids. The germline V gene encodes CDR1 SGHNT and CDR2 YENEEA. CDR3 protein: CTSSGGGHPTDTQYF. The CDR3 nucleotides are TGTACCAGCTCTGGCGGGGGGCACCCAACGGATACGCAGTATTTT.

This clonotype was seen repeatedly, ten times or more. The chain couples TRBV10-2 to TRBJ1-6, with 8 bases that match TRBD1. Germline CDR1 WSHSY, CDR2 SAAADI. V shed 5 bases, J shed 10 bases, and the junction held 7 bases outside the gene matches. The CDR3 extends over 14 amino acids. CDR3 coding DNA: TGCGCCAGCAGTAATCAGGGGGCCAGATCACCCCTCCACTTT. This gives the protein CASSNQGARSPLHF.

Of note for this clonotype: A read error may explain this, as a much larger clone is one base away. The V gene is TRBV7-9, the J gene TRBJ2-5; D gene uncertain. CDR1 is SEHNR and CDR2 is FQNEAQ in the germline V gene (reference sequence). The CDR3 sequence is 14 residues long. Here the CDR3 reads CANSLDRLEETQYF. CDR3 bases: TGTGCCAACAGCTTAGATCGGCTTGAAGAGACCCAGTACTTC.

A remark on this clonotype: The junction departs from the called germline gene at one end, perhaps through a read error. The rearrangement links TRBV11-2 to TRBJ2-6; D might be TRBD1 (5 bases). The CDR3 covers 14 residues. Germline V CDR1 and CDR2: SGHAT, FQNNGV. In DNA form, the CDR3 reads TGTGCCGGCAGCCCAGCCTCTGGGGCCAACGTCATGACTTTC. The encoded protein is CAGSPASGANVMTF.

As regards this clonotype: The final CDR3 position lacks the conserved phenylalanine or tryptophan, pointing to a likely read error. The chain employs TRBV11-2 and TRBJ1-1; 9 positions agree with TRBD1. Trimming took 2 bases from V and 4 from J; bases not matched to a gene: 2. The CDR3 is 14 amino acids. The V gene's germline CDR1 is SGHAT and CDR2 FQNNGV. CDR3 DNA sequence: TGTGCCAGCAGCTTAACACAGGGGGCCACTGAAGCTTTCTTA. Translating gives CASSLTQGATEAFL.

Points on this clonotype: Germline is not matched at one junction end, which may reflect a read error. The chain recombines TRBV5-6 with TRBJ2-1; 9 nucleotides align to TRBD1. Germline assignment: CDR1 SGHDT and CDR2 YYEEEE. The CDR3 is 14 residues long. The CDR3 DNA is TGTGTCAGCAGCTCACAGACAGGGGGCAATGAGCAGTTCTTC. It encodes CVSSSQTGGNEQFF.

This clonotype was detected many times. The chain recombines TRBV7-9 with TRBJ2-7, with 7 bases lining up with TRBD1. Losses at the gene ends were 5 bases for V and 6 bases for J; bases not matched to a gene: 7. The CDR3 has 13 residues. The germline gives CDR1 SEHNR, CDR2 FQNEAQ (reference sequence). In nucleotides, the CDR3 is TGTGCCAGCAGCACCGGGACAGACCTCGAGCAGTACTTC. This gives the protein CASSTGTDLEQYF.

This clonotype was found a few times. This sequence may be a read error, since a much larger clone differs from it by one base. The chain employs TRBV6-2 or TRBV6-3 and TRBJ1-1; D is unresolved. Germline loops: CDR1 MNHEY, CDR2 SVGEGT. The CDR3 consists of 13 residues. CDR3 DNA sequence: TGTGCCAGCAGTTACTCCCAGAACACTGAAGCTCTCTTT. This translates into CASSYSQNTEALF.

With respect to this clonotype: This could be a read error, since a much larger clone is one nucleotide away. The J gene is TRBJ2-7, the V gene TRBV5-1, with D possibly matching TRBD1 (6 bases). Germline V gene sequence: CDR1 SGHRS, CDR2 YFSETQ. The CDR3 has 14 amino acids. The V end lost 1 base, the J end lost 2 bases, and 10 bases lay between the germline ends. CDR3 sequence reads: CASSLIGGTYEQYF. The CDR3 bases are TGCGCCAGCAGCTTGATAGGGGGTACCTACGAGCAGTACTTC.

A remark on this clonotype: This could be a read error, since a much larger clone is one nucleotide away. CDR3 amino acids: CASSSLDWGGTEAFF. The CDR3 bases are TGTGCCAGCAGTTCTTTAGACTGGGGAGGCACTGAAGCTTTCTTT. The chain has TRBV28 and TRBJ1-1; D not certain. V lost 4 bases and J 4 bases, leaving 16 bases between the germline ends. CDR3 size: 15 residues. CDR1 MDHEN and CDR2 SYDVKM come from the germline V gene.

The CDR3 protein is CASSPGTMDEKLFF. Here the CDR3 DNA reads TGTGCCAGCAGCCCCGGGACGATGGATGAAAAACTGTTTTTT. The J gene is TRBJ1-4, the V gene TRBV28; D is possibly TRBD1 (5 bases). The CDR3 covers 14 residues. Germline-derived CDR1 and CDR2 are MDHEN and SYDVKM. The germline V and J ends were trimmed by 6 bases and 6 bases, with 14 bases remaining between them.

A few counts support this clonotype. J is TRBJ1-5 and V is TRBV5-6; D is possibly TRBD1 (5 bases). Trimming removed 0 bases from V and 0 bases from J, with 10 bases in between. The CDR3 is 16 amino acids. Germline CDR1 reads SGHDT; CDR2 reads YYEEEE. The CDR3 nucleotides read TGTGCCAGCAGCTTGGCGACAGATTATAGCAATCAGCCCCAGCATTTT. This translates into CASSLATDYSNQPQHF.